The clone carrying this T cell receptor beta chain was seen just once. Its antigen is unidentified. Generated by immunoSEQ multiplex PCR, the TCRdb table keeps only in-frame clones and is missing some. This table has roughly 120,000 clones, approximately 88% appearing once. Germline CDR1 is MDHEN and CDR2 is SYDVKM. V was trimmed by 5 bases and J by 7 bases, leaving 21 bases between them. This CDR3 contains 15 residues. This record comes from a study of cytomegalovirus exposure and HLA in healthy donors. General study findings and limits: It was confirmed in vitro that three of the CMV-associated chains were specific for CMV antigens. Rarity held for most TCR sequences, but there were some public TCRs that occurred in many donors. A subsequent analysis found that TCR clusters from the first cohort also tended to co-occur in the 90 to 150 validation repertoires, with 94% of cluster scores above 0.

The V gene is TRBV28, the J gene TRBJ2-7, with TRBD2 as a possible D gene (7 bases). The source material was PBMCs. The sequence was collected from a man younger than 35 in good health and CMV-seronegative. The CDR3 loop is CASSPPLRGAWEQYF. The CDR3 nucleotides are TGTGCCAGCAGTCCACCCCTTCGGGGGGCGTGGGAGCAGTACTTC.